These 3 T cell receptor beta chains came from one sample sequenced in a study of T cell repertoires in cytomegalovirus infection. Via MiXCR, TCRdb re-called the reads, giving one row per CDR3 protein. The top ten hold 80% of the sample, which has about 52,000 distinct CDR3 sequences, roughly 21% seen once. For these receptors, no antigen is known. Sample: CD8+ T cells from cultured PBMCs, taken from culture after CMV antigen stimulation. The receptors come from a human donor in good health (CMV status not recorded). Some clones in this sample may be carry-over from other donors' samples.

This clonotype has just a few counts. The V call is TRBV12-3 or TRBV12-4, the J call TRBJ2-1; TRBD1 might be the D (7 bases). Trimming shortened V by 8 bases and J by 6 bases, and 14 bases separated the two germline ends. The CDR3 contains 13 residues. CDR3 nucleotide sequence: TGTGCCAGCCAGGGGGGCAGGGCCAATGAGCAGTTCTTC. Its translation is CASQGGRANEQFF.

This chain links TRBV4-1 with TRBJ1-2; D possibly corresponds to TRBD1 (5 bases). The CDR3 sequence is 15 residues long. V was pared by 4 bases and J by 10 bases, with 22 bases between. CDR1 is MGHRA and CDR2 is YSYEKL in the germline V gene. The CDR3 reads CASSPPDSWRGDYTF. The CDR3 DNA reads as TGCGCCAGCAGCCCCCCCGACAGTTGGAGAGGGGACTACACCTTC.

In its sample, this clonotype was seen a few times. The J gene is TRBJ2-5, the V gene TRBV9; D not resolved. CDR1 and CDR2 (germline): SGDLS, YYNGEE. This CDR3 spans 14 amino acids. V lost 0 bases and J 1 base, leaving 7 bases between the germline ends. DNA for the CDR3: TGTGCCAGCAGCGTAGATGGCACCCAAGAGACCCAGTACTTC. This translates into CASSVDGTQETQYF.